Listed here are 20 T cell receptor beta chains from one sample, sequenced in a study of T cell changes during pregnancy in multiple sclerosis. The data were produced by immunoSEQ multiplex PCR, yet TCRdb's version contains in-frame clones alone and is incomplete. Among fewer than 55,000 clones, around nine tenths were seen once, and the ten largest hold under 2%. Material: peripheral blood, obtained in the first trimester of pregnancy. These TCRs come from a female donor with multiple sclerosis, enrolled in a pregnancy study.

This chain uses TRBV2 with TRBJ1-2, with 9 positions matching TRBD1. V shed 7 bases, J shed 5 bases, and the junction held 11 bases outside the gene matches. The CDR3 is 15 amino acids. CDR1 is SNHLY, CDR2 FYNNEI, per germline. The CDR3 protein is CASKEWRTGVYGYTF. The CDR3 DNA is TGTGCCAGCAAGGAGTGGAGGACAGGGGTTTATGGCTACACCTTC.

This chain joins TRBV5-4 and TRBJ1-4, with 10 bases lining up with TRBD1. The CDR3 sequence is 16 residues long. The ends lost 2 bases at V and 7 bases at J; junction bases unmatched: 8. Germline CDR1 and CDR2: SGHNT and YYREEE (reference sequence). The CDR3 spells CASSLPPGQGIEKLFF. The CDR3 DNA follows: TGTGCCAGCAGCTTACCTCCGGGACAGGGGATTGAAAAACTGTTTTTT.

V and J are TRBV10-2 and TRBJ2-7; 7 bases align to TRBD2. The CDR3 runs 15 residues. The trim removed 6 bases at V and 3 bases at J, leaving 11 bases unmatched. The germline V gene encodes CDR1 WSHSY and CDR2 SAAADI. The chain's CDR3 is CASRPSGRGVYEQYF. As DNA, the CDR3 is TGCGCCAGCAGGCCCTCTGGGAGGGGCGTCTACGAGCAGTACTTC.

This clone was observed a few times. The gene calls are TRBV5-1 and TRBJ1-1; maybe TRBD1 (5 bases). Germline CDR1 is SGHRS and CDR2 is YFSETQ. The CDR3 contains 15 residues. V was shortened by 0 bases and J by 1 base, with 10 bases between the two germline ends. In nucleotides, the CDR3 is TGCGCCAGCAGCTTGGTCCTCGGGGGGAACACTGAAGCTTTCTTT. Translation: CASSLVLGGNTEAFF.

This chain links TRBV5-1 with TRBJ1-3, with 7 bases identical to TRBD1. Germline V gene lookup returns CDR1 SGHRS and CDR2 YFSETQ. The CDR3 has 16 residues. With 4 bases clipped from V and 4 bases from J, the junction kept 11 bases outside the gene matches. This chain's CDR3 is CASSPRQGTNGNTIYF. The CDR3 DNA follows: TGCGCCAGCAGCCCAAGACAGGGTACCAACGGAAACACCATATATTTT.

In this sample, this clone turned up once. Other DNA sequences in this specimen translate into the identical CDR3. The V gene is TRBV7-9, the J gene TRBJ1-1, with 9 bases that match TRBD1. The CDR3 totals 12 residues. Germline V CDR1 and CDR2: SEHNR, FQNEAQ (reference sequence). The ends lost 2 bases at V and 10 bases at J; junction bases unmatched: 2. The CDR3, as DNA: TGTGCCAGCAGCTTATTGGACAGGGGAGCTTTCTTT. Protein: CASSLLDRGAFF.

J is TRBJ2-5 and V is TRBV5-1; 7 bases are a match to TRBD1. J was trimmed by 2 bases and V by 1 base; bases with no gene match: 17. Germline CDR1 reads SGHRS; CDR2 reads YFSETQ. The length of the CDR3 is 19 residues. CDR3 DNA: TGCGCCAGCAGCTTGTTCTGGCTGGGCCAAGGGGGCTTACAAGAGACCCAGTACTTC. Encoded protein: CASSLFWLGQGGLQETQYF.

The chain recombines TRBV19 with TRBJ1-2; TRBD1 aligns across 7 bases. CDR1 LNHDA and CDR2 SQIVND come from the germline V gene (reference sequence). J lost 2 bases, V lost 6 bases, and 3 bases had no gene match. The CDR3 is 13 amino acids. The CDR3 nucleotides are TGTGCCAGTAGCGGACAGGAGAACTATGGCTACACCTTC. It encodes CASSGQENYGYTF.

The chain is built from TRBV5-1 and TRBJ2-3; tentative D call: TRBD2 (6 bases). The CDR3 loop spans 15 amino acids. V was clipped by 3 bases and J by 0 bases, with 11 bases between them. CDR1 and CDR2 from the germline V gene are SGHRS and YFSETQ. CDR3 sequence reads: CASSWGAGSTDTQYF. The CDR3, as DNA: TGCGCCAGCAGCTGGGGAGCGGGTAGCACAGATACGCAGTATTTT. The complete variable domain, with remaining parts taken from reference TRBV5-1 and TRBJ2-3, reads KAGVTQTPRYLIKTRGQQVTLSCSPISGHRSVSWYQQTPGQGLQFLFEYFSETQRNKGNFPGRFSGRQFSNSRSEMNVSTLELGDSALYLCASSWGAGSTDTQYFGPGTRLTVL.

The chain is built from TRBV30 and TRBJ1-1, with TRBD1 matching over 9 bases. Germline CDR1 is GTSNPN and CDR2 is SVGIG (reference sequence). V was pared by 3 bases and J by 3 bases, with 5 bases of the junction left unmatched. The CDR3 totals 14 residues. This CDR3 is CAWRTGGWYTEAFF. DNA of the CDR3: TGTGCCTGGAGGACAGGGGGATGGTACACTGAAGCTTTCTTT. Full variable domain (remainder filled in from reference TRBV30 and TRBJ1-1): SQTIHQWPATLVQPVGSPLSLECTVEGTSNPNLYWYRQAAGRGLQLLFYSVGIGQISSEVPQNLSASRPQDRQFILSSKKLLLSDSGFYLCAWRTGGWYTEAFFGQGTRLTVV.

CDR3 sequence reads: CASGAGNGNTIYF. The DNA for the CDR3 is TGTGCCAGTGGGGCAGGGAATGGAAACACCATATATTTT. The rearrangement joins TRBV19 to TRBJ1-3; a weak D match, TRBD1 (5 bases). Germline V lookup: CDR1 LNHDA, CDR2 SQIVND (reference sequence). The CDR3 has 13 residues. V dropped 8 bases and J dropped 3 bases, with 11 bases sitting between them. Combining the CDR3 with reference TRBV19 and TRBJ1-3 gives the whole variable domain DGGITQSPKYLFRKEGQNVTLSCEQNLNHDAMYWYRQDPGQGLRLIYYSQIVNDFQKGDIAEGYSVSREKKESFPLTVTSAQKNPTAFYLCASGAGNGNTIYFGEGSWLTVV.

The rearrangement links TRBV19 to TRBJ2-3; possible D gene TRBD2, 6 bases. The germline V gene has CDR1 LNHDA and CDR2 SQIVND (reference sequence). Trimming took off 7 bases at V and 2 bases at J, with 10 bases between the two ends. The CDR3 covers 13 residues. CDR3 residues: CASKEGPTDTQYF. CDR3 in DNA: TGTGCCAGTAAGGAGGGCCCCACAGATACGCAGTATTTT.

V and J are TRBV4-3 and TRBJ1-4; TRBD1 matches at 7 bases. This CDR3 is built from 16 residues. Germline V gene data show CDR1 as LGHNA and CDR2 as YSLEER. Trimming cost V 1 base and J 3 bases; bases outside gene matches: 5. The CDR3 sequence is CASSQVTGVSNEKLFF. The CDR3 bases are TGCGCCAGCAGCCAAGTAACAGGGGTCTCTAATGAAAAACTGTTTTTT.

The chain has TRBV27 and TRBJ2-7; 10 bases agree with TRBD2. Germline trimming cut 6 bases from V and 3 bases from J; bases unmatched to any gene: 2. Per the germline V gene, CDR1 is MNHEY and CDR2 is SMNVEV (reference sequence). This CDR3 has 13 residues. The CDR3 here is CASRRTSGYEQYF. The CDR3 nucleotides read TGTGCCAGCAGACGGACTAGCGGCTACGAGCAGTACTTC.

The genes are TRBV2 and TRBJ1-1; TRBD1 matches at 9 bases. Germline-derived CDR1 and CDR2 are SNHLY and FYNNEI. The V and J ends lost 4 bases and 1 base, in that order; junction bases with no gene match: 4. This CDR3 has 15 amino acids. In DNA, the CDR3 is TGTGCCAGCAGTGTCGGGACAGGGTGGAACACTGAAGCTTTCTTT. This codes for CASSVGTGWNTEAFF.

The gene calls are TRBV27 and TRBJ1-1; possible D gene TRBD1, 5 bases. CDR1 MNHEY and CDR2 SMNVEV come from the germline V gene (reference sequence). This CDR3 region has 15 residues. V was trimmed by 5 bases and J by 3 bases, leaving 16 bases between them. The CDR3 here is CASSGWGEGDTEAFF. CDR3 DNA: TGTGCCAGCAGTGGATGGGGGGAGGGAGACACTGAAGCTTTCTTT.

This rearrangement joins TRBV5-6 to TRBJ2-1; 7 nucleotides agree with TRBD1. J gave up 9 bases and V 0 bases, and 3 bases lay outside the gene matches. This CDR3 is 13 amino acids long. Germline V lookup: CDR1 SGHDT, CDR2 YYEEEE. CDR3 DNA sequence: TGTGCCAGCAGCTTGGTGTCAGGGGGTGAGCAGTTCTTC. Translating gives CASSLVSGGEQFF.

The chain recombines TRBV28 with TRBJ1-2; D is unresolved. This CDR3 region has 11 residues. V was pared by 6 bases and J by 4 bases, with 6 bases between. Germline V lookup: CDR1 MDHEN, CDR2 SYDVKM. Here the CDR3 reads CASRTSYGYTF. The DNA of the CDR3 is TGTGCCAGCAGGACTAGCTATGGCTACACCTTC.

The count of this clone is one. The rearrangement links TRBV19 to TRBJ1-1; 8 bases line up with TRBD1. Germline V gene lookup returns CDR1 LNHDA and CDR2 SQIVND (reference sequence). This CDR3 has 17 amino acids. Losses at the gene ends were 6 bases for V and 5 bases for J; bases not matched to a gene: 17. CDR3 bases: TGTGCCAGTAGCATCATTCGCCCCTCGAACAGGGGGACTGAAGCTTTCTTT. Translated: CASSIIRPSNRGTEAFF.

The gene calls are TRBV5-1 and TRBJ1-1, with D unclear. Looked up from germline, CDR1 is SGHRS and CDR2 is YFSETQ. Trimming left V 0 bases short and J 1 base short, with 4 bases between. The CDR3 is 13 amino acids. CDR3 DNA: TGCGCCAGCAGCTTGGCCTGGAACACTGAAGCTTTCTTT. Amino acid sequence: CASSLAWNTEAFF.